This T cell receptor (beta chain) derives from a study of PD-1 blockade in classical Hodgkin lymphoma. The CDR3 totals 13 residues. The germline V and J ends were trimmed by 5 bases and 0 bases, with 5 bases remaining between them. Germline lookup yields CDR1 MRHNA and CDR2 SNTAGT. Regarding the study as a whole: With CD4+ cells, TCR diversity rose significantly by C4D1, but not with CD8+ cells.

Time point here: cycle 4 day 1 (C4D1), after 6 weeks of nivolumab. Every patient relapsed after autologous stem cell transplantation, and brentuximab vedotin exposure varied. Complete response, partial response or progressive disease was recorded as best response. This clone was recorded a few times. The antigen is undetermined. Sequencing used immunoSEQ multiplex PCR; TCRdb keeps in-frame clones, though not all of them. The sample has 25,000 to 35,000 clones; approximately 68% are singletons. This sample comprised peripheral blood mononuclear cells (PBMCs), obtained before the fourth cycle of nivolumab. This TCR was sampled from a human donor with classical Hodgkin lymphoma. This rearrangement joins TRBV6-4 to TRBJ1-5; D perhaps matches TRBD1 (5 bases). CDR3 protein: CASSQGSNQPQHF. CDR3 in DNA: TGTGCCAGCAGTCAGGGTAGCAATCAGCCCCAGCATTTT.